This TCR beta chain was identified in a study of CD8 T cell repertoires and HIV-1 epitope variants. Study overall: Tested: three Gag epitope families, Nef HW9 and YT9. 1M T cells were kept uncultured as a baseline. IL-2, IL-7 and IL-15 were added on days 3 and 7 of approximately 10-day cultures. Study outcomes and limitations: About five clonotypes recognized Nef KF9, one HW9, none TAALDMSHF.

About this clone: The antigen is unknown.

This CDR3 is 14 amino acids long. Trimming took off 4 bases at V and 2 bases at J, with 10 bases between the two ends. CDR1 is SGHKS and CDR2 is YYEKEE in the germline V gene (reference sequence). Assay: immunoSEQ multiplex PCR; the TCRdb copy retains only in-frame clones and omits some. The repertoire holds some 100,000 clones, with roughly four fifths as singletons. The specimen was uncultured baseline CD8+ T cells from peripheral blood mononuclear cells (PBMCs). The chain employs TRBV5-5 and TRBJ1-5; D gene unclear. This receptor was obtained from a male donor with HIV. This CDR3 is CASSRNRGNQPQHF. In DNA, the CDR3 is TGTGCCAGCAGCCGCAACCGGGGCAATCAGCCCCAGCATTTT.